The 7 T cell receptor beta chains below were found in one sample sequenced in a study of CXCR3-negative and CXCR3-positive naive CD8 T cells. Via 5' RACE with UMI labels, TRB cDNA libraries were prepared. TCRdb re-called the 5' RACE reads; every CDR3 protein appears as one record, without DNA. The sample totals some 50,000 distinct CDR3 sequences. Study-wide points: TRB CDR3 hydrophobicity was greater in CXCR3-positive naive cells than in CXCR3-negative naive cells.

The antigens these receptors bind are not known. The material sequenced was naive CXCR3+ CD8+ T cells from blood. Subset defined: CD45RO-CCR7+CD27+CD95- naive CD8+ T cells expressing CXCR3 (TNR3+). The source is a human donor in good health. Some clones in this sample may be carry-over from other donors' samples.

The rearrangement joins TRBV6-2 or TRBV6-3 to TRBJ2-1; no DNA is available, so the TRBD2 call from TCRdb remains unchecked. This CDR3 spans 15 amino acids. The V gene's germline CDR1 is MNHEY and CDR2 SVGEGT. CDR3 sequence: CASSEGLSALHEQFF.

The V call is TRBV4-3, the J call TRBJ2-2. This CDR3 is 14 amino acids long. Per the germline V gene, CDR1 is LGHNA and CDR2 is YSLEER. CDR3 region: CASSQAYPAGELFF.

This rearrangement joins TRBV7-2 to TRBJ2-1; lacking DNA, the TRBD1 call made by TCRdb goes unchecked. Germline-derived CDR1 and CDR2 are SGHTA and FQGNSA. The CDR3 extends over 19 amino acids. CDR3 protein: CASSLERGAPLSSYNEQFF.

The V call is TRBV7-8, the J call TRBJ2-2; TCRdb returns TRBD1, unconfirmable since there is no DNA. The CDR3 consists of 18 residues. The germline V gene has CDR1 SGHVS and CDR2 FQNEAQ. The CDR3 loop is CASSLARIFPTNTGELFF.

The rearrangement uses TRBV2 and TRBJ1-1. The germline V gene has CDR1 SNHLY and CDR2 FYNNEI. CDR3 length: 15 residues. CDR3 sequence reads: CASSEMGSVNTEAFF. The full variable domain, with the rest looked up from reference TRBV2 and TRBJ1-1, is EPEVTQTPSHQVTQMGQEVILRCVPISNHLYFYWYRQILGQKVEFLVSFYNNEISEKSEIFDDQFSVERPDGSNFTLKIRSTKLEDSAMYFCASSEMGSVNTEAFFGQGTRLTVV.

The chain carries TRBV7-9 and TRBJ2-7. The CDR3 loop spans 17 amino acids. Germline V lookup: CDR1 SEHNR, CDR2 FQNEAQ (reference sequence). CDR3 protein: CASSQTGSALSSYEQYF.

The chain uses TRBV12-3 or TRBV12-4 and TRBJ2-3; no DNA is available, so the TRBD1 call from TCRdb remains unchecked. The CDR3 is 18 residues long. CDR3 residues: CATLARGRLPTSTDTQYF.